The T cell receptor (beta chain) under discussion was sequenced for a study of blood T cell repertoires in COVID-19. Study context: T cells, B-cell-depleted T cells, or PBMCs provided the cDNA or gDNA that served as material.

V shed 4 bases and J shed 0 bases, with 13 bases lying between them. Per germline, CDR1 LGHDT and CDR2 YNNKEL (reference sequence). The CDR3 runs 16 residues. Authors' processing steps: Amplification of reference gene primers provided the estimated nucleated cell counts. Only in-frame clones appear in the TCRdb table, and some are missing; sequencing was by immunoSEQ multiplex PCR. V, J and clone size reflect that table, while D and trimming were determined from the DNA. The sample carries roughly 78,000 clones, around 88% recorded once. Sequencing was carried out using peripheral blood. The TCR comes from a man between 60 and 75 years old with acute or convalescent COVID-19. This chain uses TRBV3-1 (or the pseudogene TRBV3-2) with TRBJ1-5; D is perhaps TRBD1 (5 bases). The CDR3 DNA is TGTGCCAGCAGCCCAAGTGGAGGGGCTAGCAATCAGCCCCAGCATTTT. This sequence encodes CASSPSGGASNQPQHF.